Shown below are 13 T cell receptor beta chains from a single sample sequenced in a study of blood T cell repertoires in COVID-19. The protocol was immunoSEQ multiplex PCR, while the TCRdb copy is restricted to in-frame clones and leaves out a portion. In the table there are some 99,000 clones, 86% of which are singletons. The specimen sequenced was peripheral blood. These receptors were taken from a woman aged 60-75 years in a cohort sampled during active or convalescent COVID-19.

This chain uses TRBV11-2 with TRBJ2-7; the D gene is possibly TRBD2 (5 bases). Germline V CDR1 and CDR2: SGHAT, FQNNGV. The CDR3 has 17 residues. The V gene lost 1 base and the J gene lost 0 bases, with 16 bases spanning the gap. The chain's CDR3 is CASSLAVAGRSSYEQYF. The CDR3 DNA sequence: TGTGCCAGCAGCTTAGCGGTTGCGGGCCGCAGCTCCTACGAGCAGTACTTC.

The rearrangement uses TRBV29-1 and TRBJ2-7; the match to TRBD2 covers 15 bases. V shed 3 bases and J 3 bases; nucleotides not matched to a gene: 18. The CDR3 loop spans 20 amino acids. CDR1 and CDR2 from the germline V gene are SQVTM and ANQGSEA. The CDR3 DNA reads as TGCAGCGTTGATTCCTGGGGGGTCGGGACTAGCGGGAGGATCGTCTACGAGCAGTACTTC. The encoded protein is CSVDSWGVGTSGRIVYEQYF.

The chain combines TRBV5-1 with TRBJ2-7; 9 bases align to TRBD2. V gave up 4 bases and J gave up 0 bases; unmatched junction bases: 5. The CDR3 spans 15 residues. Germline V lookup: CDR1 SGHRS, CDR2 YFSETQ. In DNA, the CDR3 is TGCGCCAGCAGCCCCGGGACTAGCACCTCCTACGAGCAGTACTTC. Translation: CASSPGTSTSYEQYF.

Details on this clone: Within the sample, other DNA sequences also encode this same CDR3. The V gene is TRBV12-3 or TRBV12-4, the J gene TRBJ1-5; 7 bases line up with TRBD1. The V and J ends lost 6 bases and 4 bases, in that order; junction bases with no gene match: 3. This CDR3 has 13 residues. CDR3: CASSGTANQPQHF. Here the CDR3 DNA reads TGTGCCAGCAGCGGGACAGCTAATCAGCCCCAGCATTTT.

This clone was detected only once. The chain carries TRBV13 and TRBJ1-1; D is uncertain. Looked up from germline, CDR1 is PRHDT and CDR2 is FYEKMQ (reference sequence). The CDR3 has 15 amino acids. Trimming cost V 0 bases and J 1 base, with 9 bases left between them. This CDR3 is CASSLGRGRNTEAFF. The CDR3 DNA is TGTGCCAGCAGCTTAGGGAGAGGGAGGAACACTGAAGCTTTCTTT.

The chain employs TRBV5-1 and TRBJ1-1; D gene uncertain. The germline V gene has CDR1 SGHRS and CDR2 YFSETQ. The CDR3 runs 8 residues. V dropped 6 bases and J dropped 9 bases, with 3 bases sitting between them. In DNA, the CDR3 is TGCGCCAGCAACAAAGCTTTCTTT. Translating gives CASNKAFF.

The chain uses TRBV7-9 and TRBJ1-1, with TRBD1 as a possible D gene (5 bases). This CDR3 has 15 residues. V lost 1 base, J lost 1 base, and 10 bases lay in between. Germline V lookup: CDR1 SEHNR, CDR2 FQNEAQ (reference sequence). The CDR3 protein is CASSLGAQGNTEAFF. As DNA, the CDR3 is TGTGCCAGCAGCTTAGGAGCGCAGGGGAACACTGAAGCTTTCTTT.

The V and J genes are TRBV15 and TRBJ1-1; D remains unclear. V gave up 0 bases and J gave up 2 bases, with 7 bases separating them. The CDR3 spans 14 residues. CDR1 is LNHNV, CDR2 YYDKDF, per germline (reference sequence). The CDR3 reads CATSRDRANTEAFF. The CDR3, as DNA: TGTGCCACCAGCAGAGATCGAGCCAACACTGAAGCTTTCTTT.

The V call is TRBV15, the J call TRBJ1-4; 8 positions match TRBD1. Germline V gene sequence: CDR1 LNHNV, CDR2 YYDKDF (reference sequence). Trimming at V came to 0 bases and at J to 7 bases, leaving 1 base not matched to a gene. This CDR3 spans 14 amino acids. The CDR3 loop is CATSREGTGEKLFF. The CDR3 region has the DNA TGTGCCACCAGCAGAGAAGGGACAGGTGAAAAACTGTTTTTT.

J is TRBJ2-5 and V is TRBV7-2; 7 nucleotides match TRBD1. V lost 4 bases to trimming and J lost 2 bases; unmatched junction nucleotides: 4. The CDR3 runs to 14 residues. Germline V gene lookup returns CDR1 SGHTA and CDR2 FQGNSA. DNA for the CDR3: TGTGCCAGCAGCTCGACAGGGCTTCAAGAGACCCAGTACTTC. Translating gives CASSSTGLQETQYF.

The gene calls are TRBV19 and TRBJ2-2; D is ambiguous. CDR1 LNHDA and CDR2 SQIVND come from the germline V gene (reference sequence). V was shortened by 9 bases and J by 5 bases, with 16 bases between the two germline ends. The CDR3 is 14 residues long. The CDR3 region has the DNA TGTGCCAGCTCTGAACCTACCCTAACCGGGGAGCTGTTTTTT. This encodes CASSEPTLTGELFF. Filled out from reference TRBV19 and TRBJ2-2, the complete variable domain reads DGGITQSPKYLFRKEGQNVTLSCEQNLNHDAMYWYRQDPGQGLRLIYYSQIVNDFQKGDIAEGYSVSREKKESFPLTVTSAQKNPTAFYLCASSEPTLTGELFFGEGSRLTVL.

The V gene is TRBV5-1, the J gene TRBJ2-5; possible D gene TRBD1, 6 bases. Germline CDR1 reads SGHRS; CDR2 reads YFSETQ. The CDR3 sequence is 14 residues long. Trimming cost V 4 bases and J 0 bases, with 10 bases left between them. The chain's CDR3 is CASSTGDNQETQYF. The CDR3 DNA is TGCGCCAGCAGCACCGGGGACAACCAAGAGACCCAGTACTTC.

This CDR3 is CASSPLPGVTGELFF. The CDR3 coding sequence is TGTGCCAGCAGCCCCCTGCCAGGGGTCACCGGGGAGCTGTTTTTT. This chain joins TRBV7-8 and TRBJ2-2; D is perhaps TRBD1 (6 bases). The CDR3 is 15 amino acids. V lost 5 bases and J lost 4, with 14 bases in between. Germline V gives CDR1 SGHVS, CDR2 FQNEAQ.